A selection of T cell receptor beta chains follows, all from one sample in a study of cytomegalovirus exposure and HLA in healthy donors. Repertoires were generated with immunoSEQ multiplex PCR, while TCRdb's copy carries only in-frame clones and drops some. The table shows under 200,000 clones, with 75% to 85% occurring only once. Input material: PBMCs. The source is a girl under 10 years old in good health and CMV-seropositive. Both conserved end residues are part of each CDR3. D genes are given only for firm matches. Clone size appears in some rows only: once, few, many, or a class for an expanded clone.

>TRBJ2-7|TRBV28|TRBD1|few
TGTGCCAGCAGTTGGACAGGGGGAGAGTACGAGCAGTACTTC
CASSWTGGEYEQYF
>TRBJ2-3|TRBV9|TRBD2|NA
TGTGCCAGCAGCGTAGCTGGCCTAGCGGGAGGGCCACGCACAGATACGCAGTATTTT
CASSVAGLAGGPRTDTQYF
>TRBJ2-1|TRBV7-9|NA|NA
TGTGCCAGCAGCTCAGGAACTGCTGAGCAGTTCTTC
CASSSGTAEQFF
>TRBJ1-3|TRBV2|NA|once
TGTGCCAGCAGTCTACTGGGAAACACCATATATTTT
CASSLLGNTIYF
>TRBJ1-2|TRBV6-4|TRBD1|NA
TGTGCCAGCAGCGCCGGGGACAGCAACGGTTTAGGTGGCTACACCTTC
CASSAGDSNGLGGYTF
>TRBJ1-2|TRBV5-8|TRBD1|NA
TGTGCCAGCACCCCTCGTCGAGCGACAGGGGGCTATGGCTACACCTTC
CASTPRRATGGYGYTF
>TRBJ1-3|TRBV5-8|NA|NA
TGTGCCAGCGGCCCACCAGGGATAGGCTGGAACACCATATATTTT
CASGPPGIGWNTIYF
>TRBJ2-4|TRBV30|NA|NA
TGTGCCTGGAGCAGGGGAGCCAAAAACATTCAGTACTTC
CAWSRGAKNIQYF
>TRBJ2-3|TRBV29-1|TRBD2|NA
TGCAGCGTTTTAGCGGGAGGTGGGACAGATACGCAGTATTTT
CSVLAGGGTDTQYF
>TRBJ2-7|TRBV30|TRBD1|NA
TGTGCCTGGAGTTCAGGGGGACAGGGGAGGGGCGAGCAGTACTTC
CAWSSGGQGRGEQYF
>TRBJ2-5|TRBV6-1|NA|NA
TGTGCCAGCAGTGAAGGTCATTACCAAGAGACCCAGTACTTC
CASSEGHYQETQYF
>TRBJ2-3|TRBV6-5|TRBD1|NA
TGTGCCAGCAGTTTGGGACAGGGGATAGATACGCAGTATTTT
CASSLGQGIDTQYF
>TRBJ1-5|TRBV6-6|NA|NA
TGTGCCAGCAGTACCCCTGAGGACGCGAGGGTGAACGCCCAGCATTTT
CASSTPEDARVNAQHF
>TRBJ2-7|TRBV13|NA|NA
TGTGCCAGCAGCTCTACAGGAGGGGCCTACGAGCAGTACTTC
CASSSTGGAYEQYF
>TRBJ1-1|TRBV29-1|TRBD1|NA
TGCAGCGTCGGACAGGGACTCACTGAAGCTTTCTTT
CSVGQGLTEAFF
>TRBJ2-2|TRBV7-9|TRBD2|few
TGTGCCAGCAGCTTTTCTGCGGGAGAGGTCGGGGAGCTGTTTTTT
CASSFSAGEVGELFF